The clone carrying this T cell receptor beta chain was picked up a small number of times. Its matching antigen is unknown. Per the germline V gene, CDR1 is MNHNS and CDR2 is SASEGT. V lost 5 bases to trimming and J lost 7 bases, with 15 bases between them. This CDR3 is 14 amino acids long. The data derive from a study of T cell repertoires in cytomegalovirus infection. TCRdb analysed the reads with MiXCR anew, one entry per CDR3 protein. Here the sample spans 900,000 to 950,000 distinct CDR3 sequences, less than 40% being singletons. General study findings and limits: Cumulative frequency (of public TCR beta family members) identified carriers of CMV plus the relevant HLA.

The origin of this receptor is a human donor in good health (CMV status not recorded). Some clones in this sample may be carry-over from other donors' samples. Material: cultured CD8+ T cells from PBMCs, obtained from culture after CMV antigen stimulation. This rearrangement joins TRBV6-1 to TRBJ2-1; tentatively, D is TRBD2 (6 bases). The CDR3 DNA reads TGTGCCAGCAGTCAGGGACTTCTTGGGAATGAGCAGTTCTTC. Translating gives CASSQGLLGNEQFF.